This T cell receptor beta chain was profiled in a study of T-cell reconstitution after alpha-beta-depleted transplantation in children (dated by TCRdb to about 2016). About the full investigation: Using TCR repertoire profiling, the study quantitatively followed how T-cell immune reconstitution unfolded in children after TCRalphabeta/CD19-depleted allogeneic hematopoietic cell transplantation.

From a lookup of the germline V gene, CDR1 and CDR2 are MNHEY and SVGAGI. Germline trimming: 3 bases from V, 2 bases from J; junction bases outside gene matches: 8. The CDR3 contains 16 residues, cysteine and phenylalanine counted. Of all the DNA, just the CDR3 is kept, 48 bases in frame from base 1. Many counts were recorded for this clonotype. Which antigen it targets is not known. No per-base quality is available; no much larger clone lies one base away. Library creation used PCR. Sequencing took place on an Illumina HiSeq 2500. TCR libraries were prepared with molecular barcoding, using unique molecular identifiers to normalize TCRbeta repertoire quantification. In TCRdb, the public reads were trimmed at Q25 with fastp and aligned with MiXCR, with productive beta chains retained. Every entry covers one CDR3 protein and lists the most common genes and DNA from its rows. The sample contains some 200,000 distinct CDR3 sequences, approximately 15% of them found a single time. The ten largest make up approximately 13% of the sample.

The input for sequencing was PBMCs from the stem cell graft donor, taken from the stem cell graft. The rearrangement joined TRBV6-5 to TRBJ2-7; TRBD2 agrees with 9 junctional bases. This TCR was sampled from a human donor who donated a stem cell graft to a child with acute lymphoblastic leukemia. The bases are TGTGCCAGCAGTTATTTAGCGGGAGCCTCCACCTACGAGCAGTACTTC. Translated, it gives CASSYLAGASTYEQYF.